The 7 T cell receptor beta chains presented below share a single source sample, sequenced in a study of metastatic and nonmetastatic thyroid tumors. TCRdb ran MiXCR on the PCR reads. Of more than 40,000 clones in the sample, less than 20% were seen once. Thyroid surgery had not been preceded by any treatment in any patient. The sequenced material came from blood. The receptors originated from a female donor with papillary thyroid cancer or a benign thyroid nodule (not recorded which). Some clones in this sample may be carry-over from other donors' samples.

There are many counts of this clone. The V call is TRBV9, the J call TRBJ2-1; D not resolved. Trimming left V 3 bases short and J 6 bases short, with 22 bases between. This CDR3 comprises 17 residues. Germline V lookup: CDR1 SGDLS, CDR2 YYNGEE. The CDR3 region has the DNA TGTGCCAGCAGCGGGAGAAATAAGGGAAGCCCCTTCAATGAGCAGTTCTTC. Amino acids: CASSGRNKGSPFNEQFF.

This clone has a count of ten or more. This rearrangement joins TRBV7-9 to TRBJ2-3, with D maybe TRBD2 (5 bases). Deletions cut 0 bases from V and 1 base from J, with 5 bases between. This CDR3 contains 14 residues. Germline V gene lookup returns CDR1 SEHNR and CDR2 FQNEAQ (reference sequence). The CDR3 reads CASSLASGTDTQYF. DNA for the CDR3: TGTGCCAGCAGCTTAGCTAGCGGCACAGATACGCAGTATTTT.

The table lists this clone with many counts. This chain joins TRBV2 and TRBJ2-7; 10 nucleotides align to TRBD1. V lost 3 bases and J lost 1; bases outside the gene matches: 3. The CDR3 has 15 amino acids. Germline CDR1 and CDR2: SNHLY and FYNNEI. The CDR3 sequence is CASSEGTGESYEQYF. In DNA, the CDR3 is TGTGCCAGCAGTGAGGGGACAGGGGAGTCCTACGAGCAGTACTTC. The full variable domain, its missing parts supplied by reference TRBV2 and TRBJ2-7, is EPEVTQTPSHQVTQMGQEVILRCVPISNHLYFYWYRQILGQKVEFLVSFYNNEISEKSEIFDDQFSVERPDGSNFTLKIRSTKLEDSAMYFCASSEGTGESYEQYFGPGTRLTVT.

This clone was observed a few times. This chain links TRBV28 with TRBJ1-6; D gene unclear. There are 16 residues in the CDR3. Trimming took 3 bases from V and 7 from J, leaving 16 bases between them. From germline, CDR1 is MDHEN and CDR2 SYDVKM. CDR3 nucleotide sequence: TGTGCCAGCAGTTTCACCCTGGCAGCTTCCAATTCACCCCTCCACTTT. Amino acid sequence: CASSFTLAASNSPLHF.

In its sample, this clone was seen many times. The chain joins TRBV6-1 to TRBJ2-7, with 16 bases identical to TRBD2. The CDR3 covers 14 residues. Germline lookup yields CDR1 MNHNS and CDR2 SASEGT. V lost 6 bases and J lost 12; bases outside the gene matches: 8. The CDR3 nucleotides are TGTGCCAGCAGGGGACTAGCGGGAGGGCTGCAGCGGTACTTC. As protein: CASRGLAGGLQRYF.

There are a few counts of this clone. This chain connects TRBV6-2 or TRBV6-3 to TRBJ2-2; D is uncertain. CDR1 is MNHEY, CDR2 SVGEGT, per germline. This CDR3 has 14 residues. Trimming pared 0 bases from V and 3 bases from J, leaving 5 bases between. In DNA form, the CDR3 reads TGTGCCAGCAGTTACTCTTCAGACACCGGGGAGCTGTTTTTT. Its translation is CASSYSSDTGELFF.

J is TRBJ1-1 and V is TRBV2; D possibly corresponds to TRBD1 (6 bases). From germline, CDR1 is SNHLY and CDR2 FYNNEI. Trimming took 7 bases from V and 1 from J, leaving 13 bases between them. The CDR3 covers 14 residues. The CDR3 here is CASTRGHQNTEAFF. For the CDR3, the DNA is TGTGCCAGCACCCGGGGACACCAGAACACTGAAGCTTTCTTT.